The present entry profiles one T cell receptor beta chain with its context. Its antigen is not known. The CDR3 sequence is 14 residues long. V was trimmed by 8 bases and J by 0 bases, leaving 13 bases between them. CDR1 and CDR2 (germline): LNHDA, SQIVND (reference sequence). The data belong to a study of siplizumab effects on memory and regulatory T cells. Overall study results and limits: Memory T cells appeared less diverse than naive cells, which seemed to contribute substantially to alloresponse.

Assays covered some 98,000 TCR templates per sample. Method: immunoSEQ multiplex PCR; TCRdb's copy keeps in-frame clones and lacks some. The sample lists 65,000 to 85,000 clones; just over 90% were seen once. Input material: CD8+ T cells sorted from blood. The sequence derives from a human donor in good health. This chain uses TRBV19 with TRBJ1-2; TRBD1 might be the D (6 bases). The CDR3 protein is CASLEGTSNYGYTF. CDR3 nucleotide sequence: TGTGCCAGTTTAGAGGGGACATCTAACTATGGCTACACCTTC.